One sample yielded the 17 T cell receptor beta chains listed below, sequenced in a study of blood T cell repertoires in COVID-19. Using immunoSEQ multiplex PCR, the repertoire was profiled, and TCRdb retains in-frame clones only, with some absent. The sample lists over 150,000 clones; more than 75% were seen once. Sequencing input: peripheral blood. The receptors were sampled from a man between 40 and 49 years old with acute or convalescent COVID-19.

The rearrangement links TRBV6-5 to TRBJ1-1; possible D gene TRBD1, 6 bases. This CDR3 has 14 residues. The ends were cut back, 4 bases at V and 7 bases at J, with 16 bases in the middle. CDR1 and CDR2 from the germline V gene are MNHEY and SVGAGI. CDR3 DNA sequence: TGTGCCAGCAGTTTAGACAGGTCTGCACTTGAAGCTTTCTTT. Amino acids: CASSLDRSALEAFF.

The chain joins TRBV7-9 to TRBJ1-2, with D perhaps TRBD1 (5 bases). Germline CDR1 reads SEHNR; CDR2 reads FQNEAQ (reference sequence). The V end was cut by 5 bases, the J end by 7 bases, with 11 bases between. The CDR3 loop spans 12 amino acids. CDR3 sequence reads: CASSKDGGGYTF. CDR3 nucleotides: TGTGCCAGCAGCAAGGACGGGGGTGGCTACACCTTC.

Comment on this clone: Distinct nucleotide sequences in the sample also encode this CDR3. The V call is TRBV5-1, the J call TRBJ2-5, with 7 bases identical to TRBD1. The germline CDR1 and CDR2 sequences are SGHRS and YFSETQ. This CDR3 is built from 14 residues. V lost 0 bases to trimming and J lost 2 bases; unmatched junction nucleotides: 1. CDR3: CASSLEGAQETQYF. In DNA, the CDR3 is TGCGCCAGCAGCTTGGAGGGGGCACAAGAGACCCAGTACTTC.

J is TRBJ1-6 and V is TRBV7-8; D ambiguous. Germline CDR1 SGHVS, CDR2 FQNEAQ. The length of the CDR3 is 13 residues. Trimming took off 5 bases at V and 10 bases at J, with 12 bases between the two ends. In nucleotides, the CDR3 is TGTGCCAGCAGCCCCGCGGAACGATCACCCCTCCACTTT. Residues: CASSPAERSPLHF.

The chain couples TRBV6-2 or TRBV6-3 to TRBJ2-3; TRBD1 might be the D (5 bases). Trimming pared 2 bases from V and 6 bases from J, leaving 12 bases between. Germline values: CDR1 MNHEY, CDR2 SVGEGT. This CDR3 is 14 amino acids long. Here the CDR3 reads CASSYTGMGDTQYF. Written as DNA, the CDR3 is TGTGCCAGCAGTTACACAGGAATGGGGGATACGCAGTATTTT.

This chain connects TRBV6-5 to TRBJ1-1, with D possibly being TRBD1 (6 bases). Germline CDR1 MNHEY, CDR2 SVGAGI. The CDR3 consists of 15 residues. V dropped 2 bases and J dropped 4 bases, with 14 bases sitting between them. CDR3 DNA sequence: TGTGCCAGCAGTTACGGACAGAAACGAACCACTGAAGCTTTCTTT. As protein: CASSYGQKRTTEAFF.

This chain links TRBV3-1 (or the pseudogene TRBV3-2) with TRBJ1-4; D ambiguous. This CDR3 has 16 amino acids. V lost 3 bases to trimming and J lost 1 base, with 12 bases between them. In germline, CDR1 is LGHDT, CDR2 YNNKEL (reference sequence). CDR3 coding DNA: TGTGCCAGCAGCCATAGGGCGCGGGGAACTAATGAAAAACTGTTTTTT. Translation: CASSHRARGTNEKLFF.

This clone occurred a few times. The V and J genes are TRBV18 and TRBJ1-2; 7 nucleotides match TRBD1. The CDR3 extends over 14 amino acids. The junction had 6 bases not matched to a gene; V was cut back by 1 base and J by 7 bases. Germline V gene data show CDR1 as KGHSH and CDR2 as LQKENI. The CDR3 region has the DNA TGTGCCAGCTCACCACTCGACAGGGATGCTGGCTACACCTTC. This codes for CASSPLDRDAGYTF.

This rearrangement joins TRBV6-5 to TRBJ1-2; TRBD1 matches 7 bases. Per the germline V gene, CDR1 is MNHEY and CDR2 is SVGAGI. This CDR3 spans 15 amino acids. The junction had 10 bases not matched to a gene; V was cut back by 7 bases and J by 2 bases. CDR3 DNA sequence: TGTGCCAGCATCCGCGGTAGGGGACAGAACTATGGCTACACCTTC. Protein: CASIRGRGQNYGYTF.

This clone was counted once. The genes are TRBV6-5 and TRBJ1-2; 7 positions match TRBD1. Germline lookup yields CDR1 MNHEY and CDR2 SVGAGI. This CDR3 spans 13 amino acids. With V trimmed by 6 bases and J by 5 bases, 6 bases remained unmatched. Here the CDR3 reads CASRTGVEYGYTF. The CDR3 region has the DNA TGTGCCAGCAGAACAGGGGTTGAATATGGCTACACCTTC.

The chain couples TRBV5-1 to TRBJ2-5, with a possible D match to TRBD2 (7 bases). V was shortened by 4 bases and J by 5 bases, with 15 bases between the two germline ends. The CDR3 length is 14 residues. The germline CDR1 and CDR2 sequences are SGHRS and YFSETQ. CDR3 amino acids: CASSIGGAWETQYF. The CDR3, as DNA: TGCGCCAGCAGCATAGGGGGGGCCTGGGAGACCCAGTACTTC.

The CDR3 DNA sequence: TGTGCCAGCAGGAATAGGGGCCAGCCCCAGCATTTT. It encodes CASRNRGQPQHF. The chain recombines TRBV2 with TRBJ1-5; D is possibly TRBD1 (5 bases). The CDR3 is made up of 12 amino acids. V lost 6 bases and J 7 bases, leaving 10 bases between the germline ends. CDR1 is SNHLY and CDR2 is FYNNEI in the germline V gene.

The chain carries TRBV18 and TRBJ2-7, with 12 bases that match TRBD2. This CDR3 has 15 amino acids. Germline CDR1 is KGHSH and CDR2 is LQKENI. The V segment lost 8 bases and the J segment 5 bases; nucleotides outside the gene matches: 10. The CDR3 region is CASQGLAGLGHEQYF. CDR3 DNA: TGTGCCAGCCAAGGACTAGCGGGGTTGGGCCACGAGCAGTACTTC. Full variable domain (remainder filled in from reference TRBV18 and TRBJ2-7): NAGVMQNPRHLVRRRGQEARLRCSPMKGHSHVYWYRQLPEEGLKFMVYLQKENIIDESGMPKERFSAEFPKEGPSILRIQQVVRGDSAAYFCASQGLAGLGHEQYFGPGTRLTVT.

The V gene is TRBV4-2, the J gene TRBJ1-5, with D tentatively TRBD1 (5 bases). This CDR3 has 18 amino acids. Trimming pared 4 bases from V and 0 bases from J, leaving 19 bases between. CDR1 LGHNA and CDR2 YNFKEQ come from the germline V gene. CDR3 amino acids: CASSRPGGRTSSNQPQHF. The CDR3 region has the DNA TGTGCCAGCAGCCGACCCGGGGGACGGACTTCTAGCAATCAGCCCCAGCATTTT.

The chain joins TRBV24-1 to TRBJ2-7; 8 positions match TRBD2. Per the germline V gene, CDR1 is KGHDR and CDR2 is SFDVKD. The CDR3 length is 19 residues. The ends lost 7 bases at V and 6 bases at J; junction bases unmatched: 25. The CDR3 protein is CATRLPPRGGLLWDFEQYF. CDR3 in DNA: TGTGCCACCAGGTTACCCCCTCGCGGGGGGCTCCTCTGGGATTTCGAGCAGTACTTC.

The V and J genes are TRBV19 and TRBJ1-4, with D possibly TRBD1 on 6 matching bases. V shed 5 bases and J shed 8 bases, with 15 bases lying between them. Germline V gives CDR1 LNHDA, CDR2 SQIVND (reference sequence). The CDR3 has 14 residues. For the CDR3, the DNA is TGTGCCAGTAGTGGCTCGAGGGACATCGAAAAACTGTTTTTT. Its translation: CASSGSRDIEKLFF.

This sequence joins TRBV29-1 and TRBJ1-3; D is ambiguous. Trimming took off 5 bases at V and 0 bases at J, with 14 bases between the two ends. CDR1 SQVTM and CDR2 ANQGSEA come from the germline V gene. The CDR3 sequence is 15 residues long. CDR3 residues: CSVLGRSSSGNTIYF. The CDR3 nucleotides are TGCAGCGTTTTGGGCAGGTCCTCCTCTGGAAACACCATATATTTT.